This T cell receptor (beta chain) was recorded in a study of OX40 agonist ivuxolimab in advanced cancers. Broader study findings: Also present in some nonresponders was a low level of normalized T-cell clonal expansion. CD8+ T cells averaged more expanded clones than CD4+. Doses of 0.1 to 3.0 mg/kg were accompanied by clonal expansion of CD4+ and CD8+ blood T cells by week 6.

Enrollment shut out patients with autoimmune disease history or systemic immunosuppression. Germline CDR1 reads MDHEN; CDR2 reads SYDVKM. This CDR3 is built from 17 residues. Method: immunoSEQ multiplex PCR; TCRdb's copy keeps in-frame clones and lacks some. The table has some 100,000 clones, roughly 90% seen once; the top ten hold 3% to 3.5%. Of note for this clone: Its antigen is unidentified.

This specimen consisted of CD4+ or CD8+ T cells sorted from blood, obtained in a trial of the OX40 agonist ivuxolimab. The clonotype originates from an adult with an advanced solid tumor such as melanoma, head and neck, liver or kidney cancer. The genes are TRBV28 and TRBJ2-5; 8 nucleotides agree with TRBD1. The DNA end lines up better with TRBJ2-7; the J call may be wrong. The CDR3 nucleotides read TGTGCCAGCAGTTTACGCCGACAGGGGCCTACGTCCTACGAGCAGTACTTC. As protein: CASSLRRQGPTSYEQYF.